The rows below give T cell receptor beta chains drawn from one sample of a study of human T cells and chemical hapten exposure. TCRdb re-derived calls from the RACE reads in MiXCR, one entry per CDR3 protein. The repertoire holds about 49,000 distinct CDR3 sequences, with 9.3% as singletons. Sequenced material: whole blood, taken in connection with sensitization to the hapten diphenylcyclopropenone (DPC). These receptors all come from a woman between 50 and 59 years old with alopecia areata. Some clones in this sample may be carry-over from other donors' samples. CDR3s include the opening cysteine and the closing phenylalanine or tryptophan. Fields, in order: CDR3 protein, CDR3 DNA, J gene, clone size, V gene, D gene. A D gene is named only where the DNA matches it firmly. Size is stated for part of the rows, as once, few or many counts, or as a class when the clone is expanded.

CDR3: CASRSTGGIETQYF
DNA: TGCGCCAGCAGATCCACCGGGGGCATCGAGACCCAGTACTTC
J: TRBJ2-5
size: many
V: TRBV5-1
D: .

CDR3: CASRAGGEANYGYTF
DNA: TGTGCCAGCAGGGCAGGGGGCGAAGCTAACTATGGCTACACCTTC
J: TRBJ1-2
size: .
V: TRBV28
D: TRBD1

CDR3: CASSLYRESAEAFF
DNA: TGTGCCAGCAGTTTGTACAGGGAGTCCGCTGAAGCTTTCTTT
J: TRBJ1-1
size: few
V: TRBV27
D: .

CDR3: CASSTRHIRNTEAFF
DNA: TGTGCCAGCAGCACGAGACATATCAGGAACACTGAAGCTTTCTTT
J: TRBJ1-1
size: medium-sized
V: TRBV21-1
D: .

CDR3: CSAGDIQRGATNEKLFF
DNA: TGCAGTGCTGGGGACATCCAGAGAGGGGCAACTAATGAAAAACTGTTTTTT
J: TRBJ1-4
size: .
V: TRBV20-1
D: .

CDR3: CASSPTELAWTQYF
DNA: TGTGCCAGCAGTCCGACGGAATTAGCTTGGACCCAGTACTTC
J: TRBJ2-5
size: many
V: TRBV3-1
D: .

CDR3: CSAPYEGYNQPQHF
DNA: TGCAGCGCCCCTTATGAGGGGTACAATCAGCCCCAGCATTTT
J: TRBJ1-5
size: many
V: TRBV20-1
D: .

CDR3: CASSYDAGANVLTF
DNA: TGTGCCAGCAGTTACGATGCTGGGGCCAACGTCCTGACTTTC
J: TRBJ2-6
size: few
V: TRBV28
D: .

CDR3: CSARATLRLDNNEQFF
DNA: TGCAGTGCTAGAGCCACACTTAGGCTAGACAACAATGAGCAGTTCTTC
J: TRBJ2-1
size: many
V: TRBV20-1
D: .

CDR3: CSARASTGTQEIF
DNA: TGCAGTGCTAGAGCCTCGACCGGGACGCAAGAGATCTTC
J: TRBJ2-1
size: many
V: TRBV20-1
D: .

CDR3: CAISDPLRGDTQYF
DNA: TGTGCCATCAGTGACCCCCTACGAGGCGATACGCAGTATTTT
J: TRBJ2-3
size: few
V: TRBV10-3
D: .

CDR3: CASSLRGLSSGANVLTF
DNA: TGTGCCAGCAGTTTACGGGGACTGAGCTCTGGGGCCAACGTCCTGACTTTC
J: TRBJ2-6
size: many
V: TRBV28
D: .

CDR3: CASSQDRGRQGHTGELFF
DNA: TGTGCCAGCAGCCAAGATAGGGGGCGGCAGGGCCACACCGGGGAGCTGTTTTTT
J: TRBJ2-2
size: many
V: TRBV3-1
D: TRBD1

CDR3: CSVGGAGGGETQYF
DNA: TGCAGCGTTGGGGGAGCGGGAGGCGGAGAGACCCAGTACTTC
J: TRBJ2-5
size: many
V: TRBV29-1
D: TRBD2

CDR3: CASSLDGLGQGANEQFF
DNA: TGTGCCAGCAGCTTAGATGGTTTGGGACAGGGGGCCAATGAGCAGTTCTTC
J: TRBJ2-1
size: many
V: TRBV11-2
D: TRBD1

CDR3: CASRGQNQETQYF
DNA: TGCGCCAGCCGAGGACAGAACCAAGAGACCCAGTACTTC
J: TRBJ2-5
size: many
V: TRBV5-1
D: .

CDR3: CASSLTGGATEAFF
DNA: TGTGCCAGCAGTTTAACAGGGGGTGCCACTGAAGCTTTCTTT
J: TRBJ1-1
size: many
V: TRBV12-3/TRBV12-4
D: TRBD1

CDR3: CATSNPPEDYGYTF
DNA: TGTGCCACCAGTAACCCTCCCGAGGACTATGGCTACACCTTC
J: TRBJ1-2
size: .
V: TRBV24-1
D: .

CDR3: CASSQVRVQGFNYGYTF
DNA: TGTGCCAGCAGCCAAGTGAGGGTACAGGGATTTAACTATGGCTACACCTTC
J: TRBJ1-2
size: many
V: TRBV4-2
D: .

CDR3: CSARNKDRLQETQYF
DNA: TGCAGTGCTAGAAACAAAGACAGGCTCCAAGAGACCCAGTACTTC
J: TRBJ2-5
size: many
V: TRBV20-1
D: .

CDR3: CASIRRPGELFF
DNA: TGTGCCAGCATTCGGCGGCCCGGGGAGCTGTTTTTT
J: TRBJ2-2
size: few
V: TRBV2
D: .

CDR3: CASKPGGSPYNEQFF
DNA: TGTGCCAGTAAACCGGGCGGGAGCCCATACAATGAGCAGTTCTTC
J: TRBJ2-1
size: few
V: TRBV19
D: TRBD2

CDR3: CSAPIGQGGTEAFF
DNA: TGCAGTGCGCCGATAGGACAGGGTGGAACTGAAGCTTTCTTT
J: TRBJ1-1
size: .
V: TRBV20-1
D: TRBD1

CDR3: CASRGQLGADEQYF
DNA: TGTGCCAGCAGGGGACAGTTAGGGGCTGACGAGCAGTACTTC
J: TRBJ2-7
size: .
V: TRBV6-6
D: TRBD1

CDR3: CASSQDSTGPDEQYF
DNA: TGTGCCAGCAGCCAAGATTCGACAGGCCCCGATGAGCAGTACTTC
J: TRBJ2-7
size: .
V: TRBV3-1
D: .

CDR3: CASSPGQGGTGELFF
DNA: TGTGCCAGCAGCCCGGGACAGGGGGGAACCGGGGAGCTGTTTTTT
J: TRBJ2-2
size: many
V: TRBV7-8
D: TRBD1

CDR3: CSARRAGVTYNEQFF
DNA: TGCAGTGCTAGGAGAGCGGGAGTCACCTACAATGAGCAGTTCTTC
J: TRBJ2-1
size: many
V: TRBV20-1
D: TRBD2

CDR3: CASSQDGTGSGRYTF
DNA: TGTGCCAGCAGCCAAGACGGGACAGGGTCCGGGCGCTACACCTTC
J: TRBJ1-2
size: many
V: TRBV3-1
D: TRBD1

CDR3: CASSIDPREFTGELFF
DNA: TGTGCCAGTAGTATAGACCCCCGAGAATTCACCGGGGAGCTGTTTTTT
J: TRBJ2-2
size: many
V: TRBV19
D: .

CDR3: CASSLVGGLVFQPQHF
DNA: TGTGCCAGCAGCTTAGTGGGGGGGCTAGTATTTCAGCCCCAGCATTTT
J: TRBJ1-5
size: .
V: TRBV7-8
D: .

CDR3: CASGPGYYAAEYIEAFF
DNA: TGTGCCAGCGGGCCGGGGTATTATGCGGCCGAATACATTGAAGCTTTCTTT
J: TRBJ1-1
size: many
V: TRBV6-1
D: .

CDR3: CSVRGTMKPQHF
DNA: TGCAGCGTTCGAGGGACTATGAAGCCCCAGCATTTT
J: TRBJ1-5
size: .
V: TRBV29-1
D: .

CDR3: CASGIQEGTQYF
DNA: TGTGCCAGCGGTATCCAAGAGGGGACCCAGTACTTC
J: TRBJ2-5
size: .
V: TRBV3-1
D: .